Sequencing of this TCR beta chain was carried out in a study of T cells after yellow fever vaccination. TCRdb recomputed calls from the 5' RACE reads with MiXCR, one row per CDR3 protein. Of 240,000 or so distinct CDR3 sequences listed, 6.9% are singletons. Trimming removed 5 bases from V and 7 bases from J, with 15 bases in between. The CDR3 sequence is 13 residues long. Germline V lookup: CDR1 DFQATT, CDR2 SNEGSKA (reference sequence). This clonotype was seen more than once but under ten times. This clonotype was obtained from a man aged 25-45 years who received the YFV17D yellow fever vaccine. Sequences were derived from CD4+ T cells sorted from PBMCs, sampled 15 days after the yellow fever booster vaccination. The J gene is TRBJ2-1, the V gene TRBV20-1; no clear D gene. The CDR3 spells CSAGKTWSNEQFF. CDR3 DNA: TGCAGTGCTGGGAAGACATGGAGTAATGAGCAGTTCTTC.